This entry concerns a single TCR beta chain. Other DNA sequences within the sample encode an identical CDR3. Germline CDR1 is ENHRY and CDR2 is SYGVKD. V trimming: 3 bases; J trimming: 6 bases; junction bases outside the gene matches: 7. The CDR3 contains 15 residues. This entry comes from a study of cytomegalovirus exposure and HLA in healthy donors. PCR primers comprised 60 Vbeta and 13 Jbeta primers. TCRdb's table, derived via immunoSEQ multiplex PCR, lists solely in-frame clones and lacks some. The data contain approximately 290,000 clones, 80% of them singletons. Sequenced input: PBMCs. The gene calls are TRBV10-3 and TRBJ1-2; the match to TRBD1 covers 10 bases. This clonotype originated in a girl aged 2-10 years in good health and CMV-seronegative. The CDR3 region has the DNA TGTGCCATCAGTGATAGGGTAGGGACAGGGGATGGCTACACCTTC. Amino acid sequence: CAISDRVGTGDGYTF.